These 24 T cell receptor beta chains came from one sample sequenced in a study of blood T cell repertoires in COVID-19. Only in-frame clones appear in the TCRdb table, and some are missing; sequencing was by immunoSEQ multiplex PCR. The sample lists 150,000 to 200,000 clones; about 80% were seen once. Sample: PBMCs or T cells enriched from blood (not recorded which). These TCRs come from a woman aged 60-75 years who had recovered from COVID-19.

This clone is a singleton in its sample. The chain combines TRBV27 with TRBJ2-7, with a possible D match to TRBD1 (6 bases). Germline V gene data show CDR1 as MNHEY and CDR2 as SMNVEV (reference sequence). Trimming shortened V by 0 bases and J by 6 bases, and 9 bases separated the two germline ends. The CDR3 runs to 13 residues. The CDR3 bases are TGTGCCAGCAGTTTATCATCAGGGGCCGAGCAGTACTTC. Encoded protein: CASSLSSGAEQYF.

This chain links TRBV7-7 with TRBJ2-2; 11 bases line up with TRBD2. The CDR3 runs 18 residues. With 5 bases clipped from V and 6 bases from J, the junction kept 14 bases outside the gene matches. Germline loops: CDR1 SSHAT, CDR2 FNYEAQ (reference sequence). For the CDR3, the DNA is TGTGCCAGCAGCCCCGCCCTAGCGGGGGGACGCGTTCCCGGGGAGCTGTTTTTT. Residues: CASSPALAGGRVPGELFF.

V gene TRBV5-6 combines with J gene TRBJ2-3; tentative D call: TRBD1 (7 bases). The CDR3 sequence is 16 residues long. V lost 2 bases and J lost 3, with 16 bases in between. Germline-derived CDR1 and CDR2 are SGHDT and YYEEEE. In DNA form, the CDR3 reads TGTGCCAGCAGCTTAACAGGGGCCGGGGGTACAGATACGCAGTATTTT. It codes for CASSLTGAGGTDTQYF. The full variable domain, in which reference TRBV5-6 and TRBJ2-3 provide the parts outside the CDR3, is DAGVTQSPTHLIKTRGQQVTLRCSPKSGHDTVSWYQQALGQGPQFIFQYYEEEERQRGNFPDRFSGHQFPNYSSELNVNALLLGDSALYLCASSLTGAGGTDTQYFGPGTRLTVL.

This clone has only one observation. This chain joins TRBV5-6 and TRBJ1-1; D gene ambiguous. CDR1 is SGHDT, CDR2 YYEEEE, per germline. Trimming took 1 base from V and 3 from J, leaving 16 bases between them. CDR3 size: 16 residues. CDR3 nucleotides: TGTGCCAGCAGCTTGTACAGCGGACGTCGGGACACTGAAGCTTTCTTT. Residues: CASSLYSGRRDTEAFF.

This chain uses TRBV7-8 with TRBJ2-2; 7 bases agree with TRBD1. The CDR3 loop spans 15 amino acids. CDR1 and CDR2 (germline): SGHVS, FQNEAQ. Unmatched junction bases numbered 4, after V lost 5 bases and J lost 1 base. The DNA of the CDR3 is TGTGCCAGCAGCCCGAGGGGGCGGAACACCGGGGAGCTGTTTTTT. Its translation is CASSPRGRNTGELFF.

The rearrangement uses TRBV5-1 and TRBJ2-5; TRBD1 agrees at 11 bases. The CDR3 spans 17 residues. In germline, CDR1 is SGHRS, CDR2 YFSETQ. The ends lost 3 bases at V and 4 bases at J; junction bases unmatched: 11. CDR3 in DNA: TGCGCCAGCAGCTGGAGTGTGGACAGGGGGCGAGGAGAGACCCAGTACTTC. Residues: CASSWSVDRGRGETQYF.

This rearrangement joins TRBV5-1 to TRBJ1-2; maybe TRBD1 (6 bases). CDR3 length: 17 amino acids. Deletions cut 3 bases from V and 3 bases from J, with 21 bases between. Germline CDR1 reads SGHRS; CDR2 reads YFSETQ. CDR3: CASSSVSQKGQYYGYTF. CDR3 nucleotide sequence: TGCGCCAGCAGCTCTGTCAGTCAAAAAGGACAGTACTATGGCTACACCTTC.

J is TRBJ2-1 and V is TRBV7-8; D uncertain. Trimming left V 1 base short and J 0 bases short, with 10 bases between. The germline V gene has CDR1 SGHVS and CDR2 FQNEAQ. This CDR3 comprises 16 residues. CDR3 nucleotides: TGTGCCAGCAGCTTAGAGGCCAGAGGCTCCTACAATGAGCAGTTCTTC. It codes for CASSLEARGSYNEQFF.

The CDR3 reads CASSQTRRAGGGHEQFF. In DNA form, the CDR3 reads TGCGCCAGCAGCCAAACCCGGAGGGCAGGGGGCGGCCATGAGCAGTTCTTC. The chain carries TRBV4-1 and TRBJ2-1, with TRBD1 matching 8 bases. Germline V gives CDR1 MGHRA, CDR2 YSYEKL. V lost 2 bases and J lost 8; bases outside the gene matches: 14. The CDR3 contains 17 residues.

This chain links TRBV27 with TRBJ2-2; no firm D call. Germline V CDR1 and CDR2: MNHEY, SMNVEV (reference sequence). This CDR3 spans 14 amino acids. V lost 0 bases and J lost 1, with 3 bases in between. CDR3: CASSLSRNTGELFF. The CDR3 nucleotides are TGTGCCAGCAGTTTATCCCGGAACACCGGGGAGCTGTTTTTT.

The V call is TRBV10-2, the J call TRBJ2-7; D possibly corresponds to TRBD2 (5 bases). V dropped 5 bases and J dropped 3 bases, with 14 bases sitting between them. CDR1 and CDR2 (germline): WSHSY, SAAADI. The CDR3 is made up of 14 amino acids. The CDR3 DNA reads TGCGCCAGCAGTTTGGCGACGGGGTACTACGAGCAGTACTTC. This codes for CASSLATGYYEQYF.

Concerning this clone itself: Germline is not matched at one junction end, which may reflect a read error. The genes are TRBV4-2 and TRBJ1-1; D remains unclear. Germline values: CDR1 LGHNA, CDR2 YNFKEQ. There are 14 residues in the CDR3. CDR3 amino acids: CASSQVAENPEAFF. In DNA, the CDR3 is TGTGCCAGCAGCCAAGTCGCGGAGAACCCTGAAGCTTTCTTT.

The chain links TRBV27 to TRBJ1-5, with D tentatively TRBD1 (6 bases). This CDR3 contains 14 residues. CDR1 MNHEY and CDR2 SMNVEV come from the germline V gene (reference sequence). V lost 4 bases and J lost 4, with 11 bases in between. The CDR3 is CASSSPGQNQPQHF. The CDR3 nucleotides are TGTGCCAGCAGTTCCCCCGGACAGAATCAGCCCCAGCATTTT.

The chain combines TRBV11-3 with TRBJ2-5; tentatively, D is TRBD1 (5 bases). CDR3 length equals 11 residues. Germline V gene sequence: CDR1 SGHNT, CDR2 YENEEA. The V gene lost 5 bases and the J gene lost 4 bases, with 5 bases spanning the gap. The CDR3 nucleotides are TGTGCCAGCAGCCAGGGAGAGACCCAGTACTTC. It encodes CASSQGETQYF.

This clone was seen a handful of times. This sequence joins TRBV9 and TRBJ1-1, with D perhaps matching TRBD1 (5 bases). V was trimmed by 3 bases and J by 2 bases, leaving 23 bases between them. CDR3 length: 18 amino acids. Germline CDR1 is SGDLS and CDR2 is YYNGEE. CDR3 nucleotide sequence: TGTGCCAGCAGCGGACGCCGAAAAGGACAAGAGAGTAACACTGAAGCTTTCTTT. Its translation: CASSGRRKGQESNTEAFF.

Only one count was recorded for this clone. This chain connects TRBV12-1 to TRBJ2-3; the table's D call, TRBD2, was not checked against the DNA. TRBV12-1 is a listed pseudogene. The CDR3 contains 18 residues. The CDR3 is CASSLEGPAGGWTDTQYF. DNA for the CDR3: TGTGCCAGCAGCTTAGAGGGGCCAGCGGGGGGTTGGACAGATACGCAGTATTTT.

The rearrangement links TRBV5-1 to TRBJ2-7, with a possible D match to TRBD2 (7 bases). Trimming took off 0 bases at V and 2 bases at J, with 12 bases between the two ends. The CDR3 spans 15 residues. In germline, CDR1 is SGHRS, CDR2 YFSETQ. The chain's CDR3 is CASSLVGGATYEQYF. CDR3 in DNA: TGCGCCAGCAGCTTGGTAGGGGGGGCTACCTACGAGCAGTACTTC.

This chain uses TRBV7-9 with TRBJ1-2, with a weak D call TRBD1 (5 bases). The germline V gene encodes CDR1 SEHNR and CDR2 FQNEAQ (reference sequence). This CDR3 contains 14 residues. V lost 1 base and J 2 bases, leaving 8 bases between the germline ends. In DNA form, the CDR3 reads TGTGCCAGCAGCTTAGAGGGGTTAAACTATGGCTACACCTTC. This translates into CASSLEGLNYGYTF.

V gene TRBV7-3 combines with J gene TRBJ2-2, with TRBD1 identical over 8 bases. The CDR3 loop spans 16 amino acids. V lost 4 bases and J lost 4; bases outside the gene matches: 8. CDR1 is SGHTA, CDR2 FQGTGA, per germline. Here the CDR3 reads CASSSTTGAGTGELFF. CDR3 DNA sequence: TGTGCCAGCAGCTCAACGACAGGGGCGGGCACCGGGGAGCTGTTTTTT.

The chain has TRBV11-2 and TRBJ2-3, with D possibly TRBD2 on 6 matching bases. Germline assignment: CDR1 SGHAT and CDR2 FQNNGV. Between the trimmed V and J ends, which lost 1 base and 0 bases, there was a span of 11 bases. This CDR3 spans 16 amino acids. CDR3 protein: CASSLGWGVSTDTQYF. The CDR3 DNA reads as TGTGCCAGCAGCTTAGGCTGGGGGGTTAGCACAGATACGCAGTATTTT.

The V and J genes are TRBV9 and TRBJ2-3, with 9 nucleotides matching TRBD2. The CDR3 is 18 amino acids. V gave up 4 bases and J gave up 0 bases; unmatched junction bases: 12. CDR1 is SGDLS and CDR2 is YYNGEE in the germline V gene. DNA of the CDR3: TGTGCCAGCAGCCATCCCCTAGCGGGGTTTTCTAGCACAGATACGCAGTATTTT. This gives the protein CASSHPLAGFSSTDTQYF.

V gene TRBV27 combines with J gene TRBJ2-3; D gene uncertain. This CDR3 is 14 amino acids long. The germline gives CDR1 MNHEY, CDR2 SMNVEV (reference sequence). V dropped 7 bases and J dropped 4 bases, with 15 bases sitting between them. CDR3 coding DNA: TGTGCCAGCACCCATTGGCTAGGCGCAGATACGCAGTATTTT. Its translation: CASTHWLGADTQYF.

The chain links TRBV19 to TRBJ1-2, with 8 nucleotides matching TRBD1. Per germline, CDR1 LNHDA and CDR2 SQIVND (reference sequence). Trimming removed 5 bases from V and 6 bases from J; junction bases left unmatched: 5. The CDR3 loop spans 13 amino acids. CDR3 in amino acids: CASSHRTGNGYTF. In DNA form, the CDR3 reads TGTGCCAGTAGTCACAGGACAGGGAATGGCTACACCTTC.

The V and J genes are TRBV30 and TRBJ1-2; 7 bases match TRBD1. V lost 3 bases and J lost 3; bases outside the gene matches: 19. Germline V gene data show CDR1 as GTSNPN and CDR2 as SVGIG (reference sequence). The CDR3 is made up of 18 amino acids. In DNA form, the CDR3 reads TGTGCCTGGAGACCCTATATACCGACAGGGACCACTTACTATGGCTACACCTTC. This codes for CAWRPYIPTGTTYYGYTF.